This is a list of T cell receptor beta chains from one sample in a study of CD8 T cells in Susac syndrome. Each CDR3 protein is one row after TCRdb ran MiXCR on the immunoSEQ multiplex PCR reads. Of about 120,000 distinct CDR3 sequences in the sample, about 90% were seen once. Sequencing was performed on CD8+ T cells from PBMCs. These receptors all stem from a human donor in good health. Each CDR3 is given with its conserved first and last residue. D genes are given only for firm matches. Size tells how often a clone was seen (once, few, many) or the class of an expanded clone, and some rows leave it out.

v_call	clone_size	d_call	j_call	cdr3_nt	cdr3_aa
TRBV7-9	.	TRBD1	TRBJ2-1	TGTGCCAGCACTCCCTTTAGGGACAGTGAGCAGTTCTTC	CASTPFRDSEQFF
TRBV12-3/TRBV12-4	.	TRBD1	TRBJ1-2	TGTGCCAGCAGCGAAGTTACAGGGGGGTATGGCTACACCTTC	CASSEVTGGYGYTF
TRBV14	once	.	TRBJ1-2	TGTGCCAGCAGGGGACTGCCTGCGACCTTC	CASRGLPATF
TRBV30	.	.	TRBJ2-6	TGTGCCTGGAGTCCGGACTCCTCTGGGGCCAACGTCCTGACTTTC	CAWSPDSSGANVLTF
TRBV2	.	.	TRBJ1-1	TGTGCCAGCAGTGATAAAATGGGAGACACTGAAGCTTTCTTT	CASSDKMGDTEAFF
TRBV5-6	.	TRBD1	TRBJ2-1	TGTGCCAGCAGTTCCGGGACAGGGCCTCATCTCTCTAATGAGCAGTTCTTC	CASSSGTGPHLSNEQFF
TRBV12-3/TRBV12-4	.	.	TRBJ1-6	TGTGCCAGCAGTTTAGGATATATTTCACCCCTCCACTTT	CASSLGYISPLHF
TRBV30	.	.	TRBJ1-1	TGTGCCTGGAGTGGCGTAGGTTTGTGGGCTTTCTTT	CAWSGVGLWAFF
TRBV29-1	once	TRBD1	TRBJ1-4	TGCAGCGTTGGTTCACCTCAGGGGGCTACTAATGAAAAACTGTTTTTT	CSVGSPQGATNEKLFF
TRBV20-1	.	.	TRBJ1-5	TGCAGTGCTAGAGCAGACGAGGGTGGAGGCGGGCAGCCCCAGCATTTT	CSARADEGGGGQPQHF
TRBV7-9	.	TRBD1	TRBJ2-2	TGTGCCAGCAGCTCTTTTATGGACAGGGGGCAAATTGCAACCGGGGAGCTGTTTTTT	CASSSFMDRGQIATGELFF
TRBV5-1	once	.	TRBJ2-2	TGCGCCAGCAGCCACTCGGGTGTTACCGGGGAGCTGTTTTTT	CASSHSGVTGELFF